The 31 T cell receptor beta chains reported below all come from one sample, sequenced in a study of vaccination and CD4 T cells after COVID-19. No antigen has been identified for these receptors. Regarding treatment: roughly 10-day PBMC culture with coronavirus spike peptide pools or control peptides (ViraFEST assay). The Oncomine TCR Beta short-read assay was applied to DNA of cultured CD4+ T cells. MiXCR, run by TCRdb on the PCR reads, gives a single entry per CDR3 protein. The sample carries 6,600 or so distinct CDR3 sequences, more than 25% recorded once. Sequenced here: CD4+ T cells from blood, cultured in vitro, sampled after SARS-CoV-2 vaccination. The receptor source for this set is a human donor who had recovered from COVID-19.

A few counts support this clonotype. The gene calls are TRBV15 and TRBJ2-3; possible D gene TRBD2, 7 bases. CDR1 LNHNV and CDR2 YYDKDF come from the germline V gene (reference sequence). This CDR3 is 15 amino acids long. The V end lost 3 bases, the J end lost 5 bases, and 15 bases lay between the germline ends. The CDR3 is CATSRRPGGVDTQYF. The DNA of the CDR3 is TGTGCCACCAGCAGGCGGCCGGGGGGCGTAGATACGCAGTATTTT.

This clonotype is medium-sized within its sample. Written as DNA, the CDR3 is TGTGCCAGCAGCTTACGTCGCAGGGGTGAGACCCAGTACTTC. It encodes CASSLRRRGETQYF. The chain recombines TRBV7-8 with TRBJ2-5, with D tentatively TRBD1 (6 bases). Looked up from germline, CDR1 is SGHVS and CDR2 is FQNEAQ. There are 14 residues in the CDR3. V was pared by 2 bases and J by 5 bases, with 12 bases between.

The rearrangement joins TRBV15 to TRBJ2-1, with 9 bases lining up with TRBD2. Germline V gene data show CDR1 as LNHNV and CDR2 as YYDKDF (reference sequence). The trim removed 1 base at V and 4 bases at J, leaving 5 bases unmatched. This CDR3 has 16 residues. The chain's CDR3 is CATSRGSGGLYNEQFF. In DNA form, the CDR3 reads TGTGCCACCAGCAGAGGTAGCGGGGGACTTTACAATGAGCAGTTCTTC.

This clonotype was seen more than once but under ten times. CDR3 in amino acids: CASGTGHYNSPLHF. The CDR3 DNA sequence: TGTGCCAGCGGGACGGGACACTATAATTCACCCCTCCACTTT. This rearrangement joins TRBV28 to TRBJ1-6; maybe TRBD1 (6 bases). This CDR3 spans 14 amino acids. The V end lost 8 bases, the J end lost 3 bases, and 11 bases lay between the germline ends. CDR1 and CDR2 (germline): MDHEN, SYDVKM.

Remarks on this clonotype: Possible read error: a much larger clone is one base away. CDR3 bases: TGCAGTGCCAGAAAGTTTATTAGGCTAGCGGGAGCAAATGAGCAGTTCTTC. It codes for CSARKFIRLAGANEQFF. J is TRBJ2-1 and V is TRBV20-1; 10 positions match TRBD2. The ends lost 6 bases at V and 7 bases at J; junction bases unmatched: 18. The CDR3 is 17 amino acids. Germline CDR1 is DFQATT and CDR2 is SNEGSKA (reference sequence).

This clonotype was picked up one time. The J gene is TRBJ1-1, the V gene TRBV25-1; the match to TRBD1 covers 7 bases. This CDR3 contains 13 residues. The germline V gene has CDR1 MGHDK and CDR2 SYGVNS. With 5 bases clipped from V and 1 base from J, the junction kept 1 base outside the gene matches. This CDR3 reads CASSKGANTEAFF. CDR3 nucleotide sequence: TGTGCCAGCAGTAAGGGGGCGAACACTGAAGCTTTCTTT. The whole variable domain, remainder taken from reference TRBV25-1 and TRBJ1-1, is EADIYQTPRYLVIGTGKKITLECSQTMGHDKMYWYQQDPGMELHLIHYSYGVNSTEKGDLSSESTVSRIRTEHFPLTLESARPSHTSQYLCASSKGANTEAFFGQGTRLTVV.

This clonotype is judged medium-sized. V gene TRBV2 combines with J gene TRBJ1-2; D gene ambiguous. This CDR3 has 11 residues. The germline gives CDR1 SNHLY, CDR2 FYNNEI. V dropped 9 bases and J dropped 3 bases, with 8 bases sitting between them. CDR3 region: CASEEYYGYTF. The CDR3 nucleotides are TGTGCCAGTGAAGAGTACTATGGCTACACCTTC.

The rearrangement joins TRBV11-3 to TRBJ2-1, with 9 bases identical to TRBD2. Per germline, CDR1 SGHNT and CDR2 YENEEA. The CDR3 covers 19 residues. V was clipped by 2 bases and J by 1 base; unmatched bases: 12. The CDR3 sequence is CASSLISGLAHCSYNEQFF. For the CDR3, the DNA is TGTGCCAGCAGCTTAATCAGCGGACTAGCGCACTGTTCCTACAATGAGCAGTTCTTC.

Within the sample, this clonotype is medium-sized. V gene TRBV6-1 combines with J gene TRBJ1-2, with 8 bases aligning to TRBD1. From germline, CDR1 is MNHNS and CDR2 SASEGT. The CDR3 runs to 11 residues. This chain's CDR3 is CATGVSMGYTF. The CDR3 DNA reads as TGTGCGACAGGGGTCTCTATGGGCTACACCTTC.

A few counts support this clonotype. CDR3 in amino acids: CSASRGPQETQYF. The CDR3 nucleotides read TGCAGTGCCTCGCGGGGACCCCAAGAGACCCAGTACTTC. The rearrangement uses TRBV20-1 and TRBJ2-5, with TRBD2 as a possible D gene (6 bases). The germline V gene has CDR1 DFQATT and CDR2 SNEGSKA (reference sequence). The CDR3 sequence is 13 residues long. Trimming took 6 bases from V and 1 from J, leaving 12 bases between them.

J is TRBJ1-2 and V is TRBV6-1; D is possibly TRBD1 (6 bases). The CDR3 runs to 16 residues. The V gene lost 6 bases and the J gene lost 4 bases, with 21 bases spanning the gap. Germline CDR1 reads MNHNS; CDR2 reads SASEGT. The chain's CDR3 is CASSNLYLDSRYGYTF. The DNA of the CDR3 is TGTGCCAGCAGCAACCTTTACCTGGACAGTCGCTATGGCTACACCTTC.

The chain recombines TRBV20-1 with TRBJ1-5; D might be TRBD1 (6 bases). The CDR3 is 19 residues long. Germline-derived CDR1 and CDR2 are DFQATT and SNEGSKA (reference sequence). Trimming left V 4 bases short and J 9 bases short, with 34 bases between. The DNA for the CDR3 is TGCAGTGCTATCCGCCCGCGGTCCGGGGGCGCGGTAGTGATGAGGCCCCAGCATTTT. Amino acid sequence: CSAIRPRSGGAVVMRPQHF.

V usage is TRBV20-1 and J usage is TRBJ2-7; 10 bases fit TRBD1. Germline CDR1 DFQATT, CDR2 SNEGSKA (reference sequence). V lost 3 bases to trimming and J lost 5 bases; unmatched junction nucleotides: 10. This CDR3 has 15 amino acids. The DNA of the CDR3 is TGCAGTGCTAGGGATGTCGGGACAGGGGTCCACGAGCAGTACTTC. Translated: CSARDVGTGVHEQYF.

The V gene is TRBV6-2 or TRBV6-3, the J gene TRBJ2-7; 14 bases align to TRBD2. The length of the CDR3 is 15 residues. The V gene end was trimmed by 6 bases and the J gene end by 6 bases; junction bases not matched to a gene: 7. Germline CDR1 reads MNHEY; CDR2 reads SVGEGT. CDR3 DNA: TGTGCCAGCAGGGGGACTAGCGGGAGTGAAGGCGAGCAGTACTTC. It specifies CASRGTSGSEGEQYF.

The V gene is TRBV11-3, the J gene TRBJ2-7, with 9 nucleotides matching TRBD2. The V segment lost 5 bases and the J segment 0 bases; nucleotides outside the gene matches: 5. Per germline, CDR1 SGHNT and CDR2 YENEEA. The CDR3 runs to 15 residues. CDR3 DNA sequence: TGTGCCAGCAGCGAAAGCGGGGGGCCCTCCTACGAGCAGTACTTC. Its protein is CASSESGGPSYEQYF.

This clonotype is medium-sized (0.01 to 0.1%) in the sample. V and J are TRBV7-2 and TRBJ2-7; perhaps TRBD2 as D (6 bases). Germline loops: CDR1 SGHTA, CDR2 FQGNSA. Trimming shortened V by 5 bases and J by 3 bases, and 17 bases separated the two germline ends. The CDR3 totals 15 residues. CDR3 in DNA: TGTGCCAGCAGCCGCGTGGTGGAGGGACTCTACGAGCAGTACTTC. This codes for CASSRVVEGLYEQYF.

This clonotype was found once. The CDR3 DNA reads as TGTGCCAGCCTGAGAGGGGGGCTGAACACTGAAGCTTTCTTT. Amino acids: CASLRGGLNTEAFF. V is TRBV6-1 and J is TRBJ1-1, with D perhaps TRBD1 (6 bases). The CDR3 is 14 residues long. V shed 8 bases and J shed 0 bases, with 13 bases lying between them. CDR1 and CDR2 (germline): MNHNS, SASEGT.

This clonotype was counted a few times. The gene calls are TRBV27 and TRBJ2-6; D unclear. The CDR3 spans 14 residues. Trimming took off 6 bases at V and 2 bases at J, with 8 bases between the two ends. The germline CDR1 and CDR2 sequences are MNHEY and SMNVEV (reference sequence). CDR3 sequence: CASRWGTGANVLTF. In nucleotides, the CDR3 is TGTGCCAGCAGGTGGGGAACTGGGGCCAACGTCCTGACTTTC. Combining the CDR3 with reference TRBV27 and TRBJ2-6 gives the whole variable domain EAQVTQNPRYLITVTGKKLTVTCSQNMNHEYMSWYRQDPGLGLRQIYYSMNVEVTDKGDVPEGYKVSRKEKRNFPLILESPSPNQTSLYFCASRWGTGANVLTFGAGSRLTVL.

The chain combines TRBV12-3 or TRBV12-4 with TRBJ1-2; D is uncertain. CDR3 length: 15 residues. The ends were cut back, 5 bases at V and 4 bases at J, with 17 bases in the middle. Here the CDR3 reads CASSKNRRDSYGYTF. The CDR3 region has the DNA TGTGCCAGCAGTAAAAACCGAAGGGATAGCTATGGCTACACCTTC.

Notes on this clonotype: A junction end diverges from the germline sequence, so it may reflect a read error. J is TRBJ2-1 and V is TRBV7-7, with D hard to call. Germline CDR1 reads SSHAT; CDR2 reads FNYEAQ (reference sequence). This CDR3 contains 16 residues. Here the CDR3 reads CASSLDPANSYNEQFF. CDR3 nucleotide sequence: TGTGCTAGCAGCTTAGATCCAGCGAACTCCTACAATGAGCAGTTCTTC.

The genes are TRBV4-3 and TRBJ2-6; D not certain. In germline, CDR1 is LGHNA, CDR2 YSLEER. The length of the CDR3 is 16 residues. V was clipped by 0 bases and J by 0 bases, with 6 bases between them. The CDR3 here is CASSQESSSGANVLTF. The CDR3 bases are TGCGCCAGCAGCCAAGAAAGCAGCTCTGGGGCCAACGTCCTGACTTTC.

This sequence joins TRBV19 and TRBJ2-7; possibly TRBD2 for D (6 bases). Germline V CDR1 and CDR2: LNHDA, SQIVND (reference sequence). The ends were cut back, 5 bases at V and 1 base at J, with 15 bases in the middle. The CDR3 consists of 15 residues. CDR3 amino acids: CASSPRGSGSYEQYF. The CDR3 coding sequence is TGTGCCAGTAGTCCCCGTGGTAGCGGATCCTACGAGCAGTACTTC.

This clonotype was detected only once. The rearrangement uses TRBV5-1 and TRBJ1-3; D unresolved. Germline V gene lookup returns CDR1 SGHRS and CDR2 YFSETQ. This CDR3 has 11 amino acids. The V and J ends lost 3 bases and 7 bases respectively, with 5 bases between them. This CDR3 reads CASSSGNTIYF. CDR3 DNA sequence: TGCGCCAGCAGCTCGGGCAACACCATATATTTT. Complete variable domain (other parts from reference TRBV5-1 and TRBJ1-3): KAGVTQTPRYLIKTRGQQVTLSCSPISGHRSVSWYQQTPGQGLQFLFEYFSETQRNKGNFPGRFSGRQFSNSRSEMNVSTLELGDSALYLCASSSGNTIYFGEGSWLTVV.

In DNA, the CDR3 is TGTGCCAGCAGTCCCCTCTACAATGAGCAGTTCTTC. This translates into CASSPLYNEQFF. V and J are TRBV28 and TRBJ2-1, with D unclear. This CDR3 is 12 amino acids long. V lost 5 bases and J lost 3, with 5 bases in between. Per the germline V gene, CDR1 is MDHEN and CDR2 is SYDVKM.

This clonotype occurred a few times. This chain joins TRBV6-1 and TRBJ1-6; D is uncertain. This CDR3 contains 13 residues. Germline V gives CDR1 MNHNS, CDR2 SASEGT. V lost 8 bases and J lost 9, with 14 bases in between. CDR3 residues: CASSYSPISPLHF. In DNA form, the CDR3 reads TGTGCCAGCTCTTACAGCCCCATTTCACCCCTCCACTTT.

This chain connects TRBV7-9 to TRBJ1-2, with D tentatively TRBD1 (5 bases). This CDR3 region has 17 residues. The germline gives CDR1 SEHNR, CDR2 FQNEAQ (reference sequence). Trimming pared 5 bases from V and 8 bases from J, leaving 27 bases between. DNA of the CDR3: TGTGCCAGCAGCACTGGGGGGAGGGCGACTTTGTCGGGCGGCTACACCTTC. It codes for CASSTGGRATLSGGYTF.

The chain links TRBV4-1 to TRBJ2-5; 13 bases align to TRBD2. Germline loops: CDR1 MGHRA, CDR2 YSYEKL. With V trimmed by 2 bases and J by 1 base, 7 bases remained unmatched. CDR3 size: 18 residues. CDR3 amino acids: CASSQLLGLAGRQETQYF. CDR3 DNA sequence: TGCGCCAGCAGCCAACTCCTGGGACTAGCGGGACGCCAAGAGACCCAGTACTTC.

The gene calls are TRBV4-1 and TRBJ2-7; D may be TRBD2 (6 bases). V was pared by 1 base and J by 3 bases, with 13 bases between. The CDR3 runs 15 residues. Germline V CDR1 and CDR2: MGHRA, YSYEKL. The DNA for the CDR3 is TGCGCCAGCAGCCAAGGGGGTAGCGGAGGCTACGAGCAGTACTTC. Protein sequence: CASSQGGSGGYEQYF.

The rearrangement joins TRBV6-5 to TRBJ2-7; 10 nucleotides line up with TRBD1. V shed 2 bases, J shed 1 base, and the junction held 11 bases outside the gene matches. CDR1 is MNHEY and CDR2 is SVGAGI in the germline V gene. This CDR3 has 18 amino acids. The CDR3: CASSYRGQGPFESYEQYF. The CDR3 DNA reads TGTGCCAGCAGTTACAGGGGACAGGGGCCCTTTGAGTCCTACGAGCAGTACTTC.

The chain uses TRBV19 and TRBJ2-7, with 10 bases fitting TRBD1. Trimming at V came to 4 bases and at J to 3 bases, leaving 0 bases not matched to a gene. CDR3 size: 13 residues. Germline V gene data show CDR1 as LNHDA and CDR2 as SQIVND (reference sequence). CDR3 DNA sequence: TGTGCCAGTAGTAGGACAGGGGGCTACGAGCAGTACTTC. This gives the protein CASSRTGGYEQYF.

This clonotype has only a few counts. V gene TRBV7-8 combines with J gene TRBJ1-6; 11 nucleotides align to TRBD1. The CDR3 sequence is 16 residues long. Trimming cost V 5 bases and J 10 bases; bases outside gene matches: 10. Germline-derived CDR1 and CDR2 are SGHVS and FQNEAQ. CDR3 residues: CASSPGQGASWSPLHF. The CDR3 DNA is TGTGCCAGCAGCCCCGGACAGGGGGCGAGTTGGTCACCCCTCCACTTT.